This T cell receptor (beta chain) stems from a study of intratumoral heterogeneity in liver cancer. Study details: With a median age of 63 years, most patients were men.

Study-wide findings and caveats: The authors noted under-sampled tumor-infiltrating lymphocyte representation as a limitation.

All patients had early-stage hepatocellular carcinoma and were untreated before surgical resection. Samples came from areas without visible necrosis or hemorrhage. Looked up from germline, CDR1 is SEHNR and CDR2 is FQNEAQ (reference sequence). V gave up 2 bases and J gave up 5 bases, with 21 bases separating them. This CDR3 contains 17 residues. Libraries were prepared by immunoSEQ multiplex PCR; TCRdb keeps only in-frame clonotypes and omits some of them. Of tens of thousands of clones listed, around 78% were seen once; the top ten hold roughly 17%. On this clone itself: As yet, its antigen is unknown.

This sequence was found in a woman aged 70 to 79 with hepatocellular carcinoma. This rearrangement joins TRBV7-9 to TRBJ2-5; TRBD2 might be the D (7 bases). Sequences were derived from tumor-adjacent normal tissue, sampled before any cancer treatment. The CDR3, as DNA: TGTGCCAGCAGCTTAATGGGTGCTGGGGGGGGCTGGGAGACCCAGTACTTC. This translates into CASSLMGAGGGWETQYF.